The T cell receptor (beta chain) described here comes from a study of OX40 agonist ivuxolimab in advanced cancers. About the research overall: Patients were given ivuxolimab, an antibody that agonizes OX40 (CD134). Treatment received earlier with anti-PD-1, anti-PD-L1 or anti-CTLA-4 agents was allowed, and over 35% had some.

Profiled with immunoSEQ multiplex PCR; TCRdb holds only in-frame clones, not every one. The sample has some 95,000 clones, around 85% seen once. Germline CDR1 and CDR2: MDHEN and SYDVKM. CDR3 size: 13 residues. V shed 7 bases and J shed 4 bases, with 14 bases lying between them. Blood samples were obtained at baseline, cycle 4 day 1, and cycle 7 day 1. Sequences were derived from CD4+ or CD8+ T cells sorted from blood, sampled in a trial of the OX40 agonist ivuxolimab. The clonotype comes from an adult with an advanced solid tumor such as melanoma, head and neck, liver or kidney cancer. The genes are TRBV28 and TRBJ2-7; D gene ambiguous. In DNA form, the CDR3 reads TGTGCCAGCAATTCCGGGTCTATTTACGAGCAGTACTTC. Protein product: CASNSGSIYEQYF.